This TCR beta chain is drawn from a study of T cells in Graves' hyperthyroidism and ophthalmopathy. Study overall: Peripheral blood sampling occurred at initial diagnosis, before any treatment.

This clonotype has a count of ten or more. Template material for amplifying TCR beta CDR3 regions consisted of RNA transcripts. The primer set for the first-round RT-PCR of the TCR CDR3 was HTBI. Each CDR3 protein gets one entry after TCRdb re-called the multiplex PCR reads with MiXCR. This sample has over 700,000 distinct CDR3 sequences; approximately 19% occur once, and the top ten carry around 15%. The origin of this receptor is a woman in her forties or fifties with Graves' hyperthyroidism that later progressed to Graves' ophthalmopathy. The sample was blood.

The CDR3: CSATRTGAGEQYF. CDR3 DNA sequence: TGCAGTGCTACCCGGACAGGGGCAGGCGAGCAGTACTTC. The chain joins TRBV20-1 to TRBJ2-7; TRBD1 matches at 9 bases. The V gene end was trimmed by 4 bases and the J gene end by 6 bases; junction bases not matched to a gene: 7. CDR3 length: 13 amino acids. Germline CDR1 is DFQATT and CDR2 is SNEGSKA (reference sequence).